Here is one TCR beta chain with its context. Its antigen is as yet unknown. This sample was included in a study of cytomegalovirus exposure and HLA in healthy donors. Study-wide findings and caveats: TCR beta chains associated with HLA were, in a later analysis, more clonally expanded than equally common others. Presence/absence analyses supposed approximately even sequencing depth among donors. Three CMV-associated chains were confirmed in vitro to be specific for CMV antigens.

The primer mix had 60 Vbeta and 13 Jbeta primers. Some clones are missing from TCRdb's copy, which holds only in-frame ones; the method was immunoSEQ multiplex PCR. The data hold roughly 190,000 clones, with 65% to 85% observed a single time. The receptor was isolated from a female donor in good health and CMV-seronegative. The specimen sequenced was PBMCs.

The CDR3, as DNA: TGTGCCAGCAGCGTGGGCATCCATCAGCCCCAGCATTTT. It encodes CASSVGIHQPQHF. The V call is TRBV14, the J call TRBJ1-5; D unclear. V lost 5 bases to trimming and J lost 5 bases, with 10 bases between them. Germline V gene data show CDR1 as SGHDN and CDR2 as FVKESK. The CDR3 has 13 amino acids.